The clone carrying this TCR beta chain was picked up a small number of times. Its antigen is unknown. CDR3 size: 13 residues. V was clipped by 6 bases and J by 0 bases, with 8 bases between them. The germline V gene encodes CDR1 WNHNN and CDR2 SYGVQD (reference sequence). This sample is part of a study of cytomegalovirus exposure and HLA in healthy donors. In the study overall: The early release's HLA-typed donors yielded tens of millions of unique TCRs.

PCR involved 60 Vbeta and 13 Jbeta primers. Assay used: immunoSEQ multiplex PCR; TCRdb lists only in-frame clones, some missing. The repertoire holds 150,000 to 200,000 clones, with approximately 67% as singletons. The study's findings and limits: The authors later linked a missense DCLRE1C variant to TCR beta V- and J-gene trimming.

The specimen was PBMCs. The chain uses TRBV10-1 and TRBJ1-1; the D is unclear. This TCR was recovered from a woman aged 18 to 35 in good health and CMV-seropositive. The CDR3 is CASSEGLNTEAFF. In nucleotides, the CDR3 is TGCGCCAGCAGCGAGGGCCTGAACACTGAAGCTTTCTTT.